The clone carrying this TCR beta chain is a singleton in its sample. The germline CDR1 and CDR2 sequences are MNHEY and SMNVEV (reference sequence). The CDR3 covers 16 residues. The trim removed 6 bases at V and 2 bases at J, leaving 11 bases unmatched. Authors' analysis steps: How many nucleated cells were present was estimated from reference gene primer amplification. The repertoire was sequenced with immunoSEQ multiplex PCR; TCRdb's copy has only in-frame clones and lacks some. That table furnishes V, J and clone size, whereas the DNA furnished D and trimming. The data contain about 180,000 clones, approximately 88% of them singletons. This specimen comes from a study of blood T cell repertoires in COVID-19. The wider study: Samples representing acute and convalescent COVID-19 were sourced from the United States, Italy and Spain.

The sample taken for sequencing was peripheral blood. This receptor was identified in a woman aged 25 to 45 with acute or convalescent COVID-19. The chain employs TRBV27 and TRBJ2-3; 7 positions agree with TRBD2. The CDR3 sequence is CASRPWEGGVTDTQYF. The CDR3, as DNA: TGTGCCAGCAGACCTTGGGAGGGAGGAGTCACAGATACGCAGTATTTT.